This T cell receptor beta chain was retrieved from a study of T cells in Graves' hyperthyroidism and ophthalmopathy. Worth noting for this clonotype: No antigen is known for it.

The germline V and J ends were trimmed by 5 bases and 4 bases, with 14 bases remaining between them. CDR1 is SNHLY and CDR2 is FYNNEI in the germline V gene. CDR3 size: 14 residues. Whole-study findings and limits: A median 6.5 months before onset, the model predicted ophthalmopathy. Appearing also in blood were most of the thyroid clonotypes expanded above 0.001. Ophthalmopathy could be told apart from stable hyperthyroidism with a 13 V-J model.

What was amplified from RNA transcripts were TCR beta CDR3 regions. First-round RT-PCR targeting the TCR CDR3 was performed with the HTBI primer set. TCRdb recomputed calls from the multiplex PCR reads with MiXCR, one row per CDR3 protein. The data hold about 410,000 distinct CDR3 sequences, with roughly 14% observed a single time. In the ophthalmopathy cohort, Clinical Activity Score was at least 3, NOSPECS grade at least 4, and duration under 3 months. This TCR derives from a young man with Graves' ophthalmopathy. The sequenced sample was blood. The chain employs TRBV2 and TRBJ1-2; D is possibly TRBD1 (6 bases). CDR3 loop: CASSHPGQSYGYTF. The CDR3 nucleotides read TGTGCCAGCAGTCACCCCGGACAGAGCTATGGCTACACCTTC.